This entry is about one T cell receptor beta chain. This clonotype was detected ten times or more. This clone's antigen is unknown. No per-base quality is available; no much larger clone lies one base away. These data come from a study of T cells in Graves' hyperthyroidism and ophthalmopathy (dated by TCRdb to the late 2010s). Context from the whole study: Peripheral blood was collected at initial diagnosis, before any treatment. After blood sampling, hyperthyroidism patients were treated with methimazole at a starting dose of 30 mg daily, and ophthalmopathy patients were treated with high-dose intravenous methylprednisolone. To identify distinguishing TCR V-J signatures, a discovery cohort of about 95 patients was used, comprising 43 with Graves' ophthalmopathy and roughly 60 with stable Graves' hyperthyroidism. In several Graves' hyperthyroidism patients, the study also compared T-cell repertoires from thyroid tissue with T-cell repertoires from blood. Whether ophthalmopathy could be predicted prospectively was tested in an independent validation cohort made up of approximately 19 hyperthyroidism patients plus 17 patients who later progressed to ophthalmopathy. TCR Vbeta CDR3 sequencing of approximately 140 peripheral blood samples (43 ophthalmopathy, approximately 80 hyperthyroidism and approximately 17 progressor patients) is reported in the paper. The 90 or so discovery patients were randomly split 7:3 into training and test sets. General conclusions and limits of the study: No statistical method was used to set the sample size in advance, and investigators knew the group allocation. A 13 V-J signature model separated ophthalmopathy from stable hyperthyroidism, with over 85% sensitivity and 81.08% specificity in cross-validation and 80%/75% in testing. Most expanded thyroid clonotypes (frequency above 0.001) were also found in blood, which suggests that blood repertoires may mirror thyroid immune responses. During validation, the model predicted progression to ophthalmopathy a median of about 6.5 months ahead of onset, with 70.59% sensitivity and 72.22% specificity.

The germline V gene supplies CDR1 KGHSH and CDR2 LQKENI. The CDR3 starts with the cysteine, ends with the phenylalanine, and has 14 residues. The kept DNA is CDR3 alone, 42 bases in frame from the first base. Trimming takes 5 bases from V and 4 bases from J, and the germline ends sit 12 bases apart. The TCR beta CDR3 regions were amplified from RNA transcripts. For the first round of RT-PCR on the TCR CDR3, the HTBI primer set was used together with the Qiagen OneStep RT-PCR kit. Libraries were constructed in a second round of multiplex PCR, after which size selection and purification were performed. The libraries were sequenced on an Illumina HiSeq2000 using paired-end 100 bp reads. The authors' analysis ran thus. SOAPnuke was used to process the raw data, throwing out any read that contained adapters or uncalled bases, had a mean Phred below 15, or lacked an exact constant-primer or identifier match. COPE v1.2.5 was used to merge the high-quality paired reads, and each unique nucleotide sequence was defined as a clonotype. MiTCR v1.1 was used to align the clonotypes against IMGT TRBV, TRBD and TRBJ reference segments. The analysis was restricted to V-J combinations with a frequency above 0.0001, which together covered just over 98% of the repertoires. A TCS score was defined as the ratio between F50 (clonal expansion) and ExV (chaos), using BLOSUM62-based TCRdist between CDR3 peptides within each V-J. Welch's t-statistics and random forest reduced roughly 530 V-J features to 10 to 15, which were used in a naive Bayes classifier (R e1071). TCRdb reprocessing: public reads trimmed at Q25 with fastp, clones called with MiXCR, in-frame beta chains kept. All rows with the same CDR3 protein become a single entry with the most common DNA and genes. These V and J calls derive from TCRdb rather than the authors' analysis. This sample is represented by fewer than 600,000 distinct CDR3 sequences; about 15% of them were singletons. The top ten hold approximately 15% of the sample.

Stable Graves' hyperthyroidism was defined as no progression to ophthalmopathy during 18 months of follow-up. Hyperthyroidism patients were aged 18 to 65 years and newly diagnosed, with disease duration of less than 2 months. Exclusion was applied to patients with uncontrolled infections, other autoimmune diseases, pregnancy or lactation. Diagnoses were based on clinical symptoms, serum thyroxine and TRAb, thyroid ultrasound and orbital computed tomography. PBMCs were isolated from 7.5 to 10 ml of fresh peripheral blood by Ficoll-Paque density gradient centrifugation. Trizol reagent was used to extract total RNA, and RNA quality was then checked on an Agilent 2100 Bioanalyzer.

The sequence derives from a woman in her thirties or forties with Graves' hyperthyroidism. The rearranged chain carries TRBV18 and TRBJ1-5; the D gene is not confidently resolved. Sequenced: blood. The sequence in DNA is TGTGCCAGCTCAACCTCAGGCGGAAATCAGCCCCAGCATTTT. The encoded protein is CASSTSGGNQPQHF.